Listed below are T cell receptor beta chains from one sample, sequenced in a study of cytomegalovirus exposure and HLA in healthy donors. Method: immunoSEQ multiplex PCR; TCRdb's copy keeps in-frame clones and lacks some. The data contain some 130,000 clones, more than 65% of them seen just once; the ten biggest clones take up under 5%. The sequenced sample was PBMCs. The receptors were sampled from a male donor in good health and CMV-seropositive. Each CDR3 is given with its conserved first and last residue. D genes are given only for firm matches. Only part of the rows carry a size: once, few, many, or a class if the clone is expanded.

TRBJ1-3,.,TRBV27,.,TGTGCCAGCAGTCTGTCTTTCTCTGGAAACACCATATATTTT,CASSLSFSGNTIYF
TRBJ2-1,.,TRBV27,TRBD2,TGTGCCAGCAGTCGCCCAAGTTCGGGGGGACTATACAATGAGCAGTTCTTC,CASSRPSSGGLYNEQFF
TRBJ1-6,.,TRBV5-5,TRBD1,TGTGCCAGCAGCTTGGAGTGGACAGGGGGAAGGTCACCCCTCCACTTT,CASSLEWTGGRSPLHF
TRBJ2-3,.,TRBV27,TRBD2,TGTGCCAGCAGTCGGACTAGCGGGGAACGGGATACGCAGTATTTT,CASSRTSGERDTQYF
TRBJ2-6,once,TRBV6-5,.,TGTGCCAGCAGTCACCAGGGGGCCAACGTCCTGACTTTC,CASSHQGANVLTF
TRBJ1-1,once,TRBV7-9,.,TGTGCCAGCAGCTTAGCGGGGTGGGGGACAACCTACACTGAAGCTTTCTTT,CASSLAGWGTTYTEAFF
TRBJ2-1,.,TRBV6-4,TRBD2,TGTGCCAGCAGTGACTCGCCTCTACTAGCGGGGGGGCTCTCCTACAATGAGCAGTTCTTC,CASSDSPLLAGGLSYNEQFF
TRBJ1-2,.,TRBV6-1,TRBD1,TGTGCCAGCGGGACAGGGGCGATGTATGGCTACACCTTC,CASGTGAMYGYTF
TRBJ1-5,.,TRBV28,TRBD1,TGTGCCACCACCATTGGGACAGGGGGCGGGCTCCAGCCCCAGCATTTT,CATTIGTGGGLQPQHF
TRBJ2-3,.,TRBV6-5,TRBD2,TGTGCCAGCAGAGAGCTAGCGGGAGCGACAGATACGCAGTATTTT,CASRELAGATDTQYF
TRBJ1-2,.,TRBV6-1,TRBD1,TGTGCCAGCTCGAAACAGGGGGGTTATGGCTACACCTTC,CASSKQGGYGYTF
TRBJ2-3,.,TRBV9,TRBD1,TGTGCCAGCAGCCCCATAGGGGGCCGCGATACGCAGTATTTT,CASSPIGGRDTQYF
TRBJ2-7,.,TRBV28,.,TGTGCCAGCAGTTTGGCGGGCCTTGTCCACGAGCAGTACTTC,CASSLAGLVHEQYF
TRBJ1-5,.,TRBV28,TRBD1,TGTGCCAGCAGTTTTTGGGACAGGGTGCGTCAGCCCCAGCATTTT,CASSFWDRVRQPQHF
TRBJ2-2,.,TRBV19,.,TGTGCCAGTAGTATGTTAGAGGGGGGGAGCACCGGGGAGCTGTTTTTT,CASSMLEGGSTGELFF
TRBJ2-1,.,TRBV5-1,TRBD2,TGCGCCAGCAGCTGGGGACTAGCGGGGGTTAATGAGCAGTTCTTC,CASSWGLAGVNEQFF
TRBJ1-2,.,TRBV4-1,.,TGCGCCAGCAGCCAAGGGTCGGGGAACTATGGCTACACCTTC,CASSQGSGNYGYTF
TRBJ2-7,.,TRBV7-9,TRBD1,TGTGCCAGCAGCCCAGGACAGGTCGGGTCCTACGAGCAGTACTTC,CASSPGQVGSYEQYF
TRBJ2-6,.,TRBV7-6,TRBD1,TGTGCCAGCAGCTTAGACGACAGGGGGTCTGGGGCCAACGGCCTGACTTTC,CASSLDDRGSGANGLTF
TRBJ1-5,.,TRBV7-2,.,TGTGCCAGCAGCAAACAGACACGTAGCAATCAGCCCCAGCATTTT,CASSKQTRSNQPQHF
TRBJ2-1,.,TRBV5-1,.,TGCGCCAGCAGCTTGCAACTAGTGGGCTCCTACAATGAGCAGTTCTTC,CASSLQLVGSYNEQFF
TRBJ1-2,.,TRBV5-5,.,TGTGCCAGCAGCTTGGTTGCGGGGGCTAACTATGGCTACACCTTC,CASSLVAGANYGYTF
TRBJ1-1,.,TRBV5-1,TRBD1,TGCGCCAGCAGCTTTGACAGGGGAGTTGATCCTGAAGCTTTCTTT,CASSFDRGVDPEAFF
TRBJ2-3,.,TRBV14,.,TGTGCCAGCAGCCAAGGGACTCGCGGCACAGATACGCAGTATTTT,CASSQGTRGTDTQYF
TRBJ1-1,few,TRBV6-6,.,TGTGCCAGCAGTCCTCGTGACACTGAAGCTTTCTTT,CASSPRDTEAFF
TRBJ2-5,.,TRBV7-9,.,TGTGCCAGCAGCTTAACGGAGCGGGTCCAAGAGACCCAGTACTTC,CASSLTERVQETQYF
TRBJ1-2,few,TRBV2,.,TGTGCCAGCAGTACAGAGAGTACTAACTATGGCTACACCTTC,CASSTESTNYGYTF
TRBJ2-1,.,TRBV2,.,TGTGCCAGCTTAGCTGAAAGCTCCTACAATGAGCAGTTCTTC,CASLAESSYNEQFF
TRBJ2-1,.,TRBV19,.,TGTGCCAGTAGCCCAGGGACAAGTATGCATGAGCAGTTCTTC,CASSPGTSMHEQFF
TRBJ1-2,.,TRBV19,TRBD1,TGTGCCAGTAGTTCCTGGACAGGCGGGGCCTATGGCTACACCTTC,CASSSWTGGAYGYTF
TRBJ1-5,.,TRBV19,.,TGTGCCAGTAGTTTAAGACAGGAAAATCAGCCCCAGCATTTT,CASSLRQENQPQHF
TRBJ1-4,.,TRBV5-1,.,TGCGCCAGCAGCTTGGACGGGCGGAGGGATGAAAAACTGTTTTTT,CASSLDGRRDEKLFF
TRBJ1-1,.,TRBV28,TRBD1,TGTGCCAGCAGTTCGACAGGGGACCCCACTGAAGCTTTCTTT,CASSSTGDPTEAFF
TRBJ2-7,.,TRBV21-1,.,TGTGCCAGCAGTAAGCGGGAGGGGCGGTCCTACGAGCAGTACTTC,CASSKREGRSYEQYF
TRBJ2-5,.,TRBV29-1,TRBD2,TGCAGCGTTGGTGGGCTAGCGGGAGGGGAAGAGACCCAGTACTTC,CSVGGLAGGEETQYF
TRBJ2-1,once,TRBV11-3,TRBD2,TGTGCCAGCAGCTTAGGGCCTAGCGGGAATGAGCAGTTCTTC,CASSLGPSGNEQFF
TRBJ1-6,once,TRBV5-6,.,TGTGCCAGCAGCTTGGACAGGGCGTATAATTCACCCCTCCACTTT,CASSLDRAYNSPLHF
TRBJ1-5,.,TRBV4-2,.,TGTGCCAGCAGCCCCACAGATAGCAATCAGCCCCAGCATTTT,CASSPTDSNQPQHF
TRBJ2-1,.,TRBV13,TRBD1,TGTGCCAGCAGCAAAGCCGGGACAGGGGACAATGAGCAGTTCTTC,CASSKAGTGDNEQFF
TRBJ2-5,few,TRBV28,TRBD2,TGTGCCAGCAGTTCTCTCTCGACCCGACTAGCGGGGGACCAAGAGACCCAGTACTTC,CASSSLSTRLAGDQETQYF
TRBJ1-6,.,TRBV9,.,TGTGCCAGCAGCGTAGGGCAGGGTAGTTCACCCCTCCACTTT,CASSVGQGSSPLHF
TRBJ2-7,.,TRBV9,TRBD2,TGTGCCAGCAGCGTAGGAGCGGGAGGACCAAACTCGCAGTACGAGCAGTACTTC,CASSVGAGGPNSQYEQYF
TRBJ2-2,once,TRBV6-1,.,TGTGCCAGCAGTCAAAGGCGGAGTACCGGGGAGCTGTTTTTT,CASSQRRSTGELFF
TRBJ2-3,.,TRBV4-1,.,TGCGCCAGCAGCCCCTCGCGCGGTGAAAGCACAGATACGCAGTATTTT,CASSPSRGESTDTQYF
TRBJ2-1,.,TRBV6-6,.,TGTGCCAGCAGTTACTGGCGGGAGCAGTTCTTC,CASSYWREQFF
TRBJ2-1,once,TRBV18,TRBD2,TGTGCCAGCTCACCGGCGGGAGGGCTTAATGAGCAGTTCTTC,CASSPAGGLNEQFF
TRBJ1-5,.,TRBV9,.,TGTGCCAGCAACAGGGCCCCCAATCAGCCCCAGCATTTT,CASNRAPNQPQHF
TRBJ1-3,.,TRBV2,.,TGTGCCAGCAGCGGTGCCGACACCATATATTTT,CASSGADTIYF
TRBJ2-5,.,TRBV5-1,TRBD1,TGCGCCAGCAGCTTGGGGGGACAGGCCACCGGAGAGACCCAGTACTTC,CASSLGGQATGETQYF
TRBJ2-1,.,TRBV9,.,TGTGCCAGCAGCCATACGTGGCAATACTACAATGAGCAGTTCTTC,CASSHTWQYYNEQFF